This T cell receptor beta chain was profiled in a study of blood T cell repertoires in COVID-19. The method was immunoSEQ multiplex PCR; TCRdb's version includes in-frame clones alone and lacks a portion of them. This sample has approximately 120,000 clones, with 70% to 90% found just once. The V gene's germline CDR1 is SGHRS and CDR2 YFSETQ. The CDR3 is made up of 13 amino acids. Trimming removed 6 bases from V and 8 bases from J, with 14 bases in between. The chain is built from TRBV5-1 and TRBJ1-4, with D possibly TRBD1 on 6 matching bases. This TCR came from a woman at least 80 years old with acute or convalescent COVID-19. Sequenced: peripheral blood. Written as DNA, the CDR3 is TGCGCCAGCACCCCCGATGGACAGGAAAAACTGTTTTTT. It codes for CASTPDGQEKLFF.